This T cell receptor (beta chain) was sequenced in a study of blood T cell repertoires in COVID-19. Whole-study context: In each case, the material was cDNA or gDNA derived from T cells, B-cell-depleted T cells, or PBMCs.

Original processing methods: Estimation of nucleated cell counts was performed using reference gene primer amplification. Repertoires were generated with immunoSEQ multiplex PCR, while TCRdb's copy carries only in-frame clones and drops some. V, J and clone size derive from that table, while D and trimming were established from the DNA sequence. The sample lists about 270,000 clones, roughly 86% occurring once. Germline V gene data show CDR1 as LNHNV and CDR2 as YYDKDF (reference sequence). With 5 bases removed from V and 4 bases from J, the gap between germline ends came to 13 bases. This CDR3 comprises 14 residues. In its sample, this clone was seen once.

The clonotype comes from a man aged 35-49 years with active or convalescent COVID-19. The sequencing sample was made of peripheral blood. The chain is built from TRBV15 and TRBJ2-3, with D tentatively TRBD2 (6 bases). The DNA of the CDR3 is TGTGCCACCAGCCGGGGGTGGGAGGCAGATACGCAGTATTTT. Protein product: CATSRGWEADTQYF.